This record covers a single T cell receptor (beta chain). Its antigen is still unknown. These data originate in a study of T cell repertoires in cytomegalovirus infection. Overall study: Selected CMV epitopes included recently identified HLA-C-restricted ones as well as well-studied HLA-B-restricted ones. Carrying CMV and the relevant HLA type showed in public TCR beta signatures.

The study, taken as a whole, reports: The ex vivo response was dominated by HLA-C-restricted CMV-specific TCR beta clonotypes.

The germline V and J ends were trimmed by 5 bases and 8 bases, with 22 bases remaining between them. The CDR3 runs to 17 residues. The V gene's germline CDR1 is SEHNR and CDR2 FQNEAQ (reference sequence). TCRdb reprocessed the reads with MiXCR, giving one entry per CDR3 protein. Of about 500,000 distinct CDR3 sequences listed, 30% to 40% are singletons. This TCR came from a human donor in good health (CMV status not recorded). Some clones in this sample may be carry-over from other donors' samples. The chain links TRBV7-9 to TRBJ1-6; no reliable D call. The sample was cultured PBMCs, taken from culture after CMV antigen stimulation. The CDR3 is CASSILRTGLLDSPLHF. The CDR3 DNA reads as TGTGCCAGCAGCATACTACGGACGGGTCTATTGGATTCACCCCTCCACTTT. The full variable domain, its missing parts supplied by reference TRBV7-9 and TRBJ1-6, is DTGVSQNPRHKITKRGQNVTFRCDPISEHNRLYWYRQTLGQGPEFLTYFQNEAQLEKSRLLSDRFSAERPKGSFSTLEIQRTEQGDSAMYLCASSILRTGLLDSPLHFGNGTRLTVT.